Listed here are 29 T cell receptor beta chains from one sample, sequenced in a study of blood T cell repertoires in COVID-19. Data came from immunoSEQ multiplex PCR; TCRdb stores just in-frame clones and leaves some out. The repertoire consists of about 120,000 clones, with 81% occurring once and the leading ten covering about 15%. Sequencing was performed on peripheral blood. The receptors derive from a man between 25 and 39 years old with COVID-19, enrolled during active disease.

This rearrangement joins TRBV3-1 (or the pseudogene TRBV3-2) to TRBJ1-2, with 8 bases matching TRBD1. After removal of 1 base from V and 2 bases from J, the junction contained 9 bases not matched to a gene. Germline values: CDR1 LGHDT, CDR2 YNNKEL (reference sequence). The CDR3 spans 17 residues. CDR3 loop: CASSQAKSGGPNYGYTF. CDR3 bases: TGTGCCAGCAGCCAAGCTAAGTCAGGGGGCCCGAACTATGGCTACACCTTC.

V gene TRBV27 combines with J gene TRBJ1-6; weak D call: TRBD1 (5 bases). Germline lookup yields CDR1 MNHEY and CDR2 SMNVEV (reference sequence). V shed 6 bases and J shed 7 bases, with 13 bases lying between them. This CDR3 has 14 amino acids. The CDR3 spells CASSPLDRNSPLHF. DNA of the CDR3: TGTGCCAGCAGCCCTCTCGACAGAAATTCACCCCTCCACTTT.

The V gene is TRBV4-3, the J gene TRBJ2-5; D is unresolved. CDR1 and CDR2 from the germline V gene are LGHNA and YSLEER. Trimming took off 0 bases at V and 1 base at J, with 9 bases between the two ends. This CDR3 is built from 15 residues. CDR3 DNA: TGCGCCAGCAGCCAAGATCGCCACAGCCAAGAGACCCAGTACTTC. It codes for CASSQDRHSQETQYF.

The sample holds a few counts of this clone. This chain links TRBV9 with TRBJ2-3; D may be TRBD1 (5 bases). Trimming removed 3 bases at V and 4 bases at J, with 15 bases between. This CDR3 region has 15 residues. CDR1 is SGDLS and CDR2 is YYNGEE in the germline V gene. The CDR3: CASSEIDSFPDTQYF. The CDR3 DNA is TGTGCCAGCAGCGAGATAGACAGTTTTCCAGATACGCAGTATTTT.

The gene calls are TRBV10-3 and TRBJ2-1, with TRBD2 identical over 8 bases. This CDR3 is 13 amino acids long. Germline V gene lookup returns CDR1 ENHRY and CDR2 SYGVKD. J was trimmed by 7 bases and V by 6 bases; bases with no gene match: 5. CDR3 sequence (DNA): TGTGCCATCAGCCAGACTAGCGCAAATGAGCAGTTCTTC. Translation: CAISQTSANEQFF.

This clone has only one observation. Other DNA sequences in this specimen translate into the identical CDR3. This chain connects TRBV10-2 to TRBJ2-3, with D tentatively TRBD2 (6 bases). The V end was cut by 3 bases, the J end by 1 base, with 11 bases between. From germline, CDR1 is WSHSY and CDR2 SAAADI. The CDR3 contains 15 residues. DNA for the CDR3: TGCGCCAGCAGTGAATCCGGGGGAGGCACAGATACGCAGTATTTT. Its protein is CASSESGGGTDTQYF.

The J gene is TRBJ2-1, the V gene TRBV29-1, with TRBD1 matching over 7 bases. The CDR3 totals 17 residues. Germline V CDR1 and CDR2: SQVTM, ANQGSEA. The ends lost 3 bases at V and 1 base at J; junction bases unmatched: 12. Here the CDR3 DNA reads TGCAGCGTTGAGGGCAAGAAGGGACAGTATTCCTACAATGAGCAGTTCTTC. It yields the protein CSVEGKKGQYSYNEQFF.

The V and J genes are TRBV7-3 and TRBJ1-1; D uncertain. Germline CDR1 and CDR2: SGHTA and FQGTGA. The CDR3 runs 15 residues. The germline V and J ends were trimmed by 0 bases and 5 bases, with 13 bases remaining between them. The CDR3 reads CASSLTGGSSTEAFF. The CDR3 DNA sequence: TGTGCCAGCAGCTTAACGGGAGGGTCTAGTACTGAAGCTTTCTTT.

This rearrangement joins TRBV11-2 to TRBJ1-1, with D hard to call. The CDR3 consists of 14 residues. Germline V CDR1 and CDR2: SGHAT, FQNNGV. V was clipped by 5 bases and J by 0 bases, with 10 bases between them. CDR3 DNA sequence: TGTGCCAGCAGCCCCACGTCTATGAACACTGAAGCTTTCTTT. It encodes CASSPTSMNTEAFF.

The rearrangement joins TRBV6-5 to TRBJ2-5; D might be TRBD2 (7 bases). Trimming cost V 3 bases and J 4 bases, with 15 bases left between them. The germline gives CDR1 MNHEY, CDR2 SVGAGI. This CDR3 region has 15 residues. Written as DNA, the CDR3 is TGTGCCAGCAGTTATCAGGGGTCGGGGGGAGAGACCCAGTACTTC. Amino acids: CASSYQGSGGETQYF.

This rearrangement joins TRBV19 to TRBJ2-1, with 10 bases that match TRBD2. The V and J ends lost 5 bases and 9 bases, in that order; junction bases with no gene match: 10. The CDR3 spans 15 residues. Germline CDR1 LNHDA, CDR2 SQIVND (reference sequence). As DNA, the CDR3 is TGTGCCAGTAGTCTGCTAGCGGGGGCATCGAGTGAGCAGTTCTTC. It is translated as CASSLLAGASSEQFF.

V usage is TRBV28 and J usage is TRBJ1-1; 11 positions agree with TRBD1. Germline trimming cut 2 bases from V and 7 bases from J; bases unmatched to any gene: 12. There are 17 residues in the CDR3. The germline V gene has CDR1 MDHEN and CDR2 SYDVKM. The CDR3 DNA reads TGTGCCAGCAGTTTAGAGCTTGTGGACAGGGGGCTTGGTGAAGCTTTCTTT. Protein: CASSLELVDRGLGEAFF.

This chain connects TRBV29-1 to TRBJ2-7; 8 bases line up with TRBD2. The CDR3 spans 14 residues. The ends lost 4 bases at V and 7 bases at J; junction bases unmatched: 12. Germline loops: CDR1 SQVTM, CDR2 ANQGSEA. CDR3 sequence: CSVGLLAGTGEQYF. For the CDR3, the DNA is TGCAGCGTTGGGCTTTTAGCGGGAACGGGGGAGCAGTACTTC.

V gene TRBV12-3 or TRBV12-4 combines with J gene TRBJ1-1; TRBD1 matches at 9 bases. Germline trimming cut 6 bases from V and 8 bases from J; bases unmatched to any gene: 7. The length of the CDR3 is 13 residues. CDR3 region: CASSLQGALEAFF. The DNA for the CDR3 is TGTGCCAGCAGCCTACAGGGGGCCTTGGAAGCTTTCTTT.

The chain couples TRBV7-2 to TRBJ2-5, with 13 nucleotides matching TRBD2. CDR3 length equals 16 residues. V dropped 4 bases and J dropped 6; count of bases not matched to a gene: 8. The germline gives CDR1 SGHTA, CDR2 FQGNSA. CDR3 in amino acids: CASSSTSGGPSKTQYF. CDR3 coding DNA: TGTGCCAGCAGCTCGACTAGCGGGGGGCCGAGTAAGACCCAGTACTTC.

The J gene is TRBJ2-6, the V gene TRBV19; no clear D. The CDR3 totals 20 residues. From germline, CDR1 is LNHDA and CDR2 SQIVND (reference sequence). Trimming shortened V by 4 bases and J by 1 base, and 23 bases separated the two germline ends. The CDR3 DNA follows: TGTGCCAGTAGTAGGGTGATGCTAGTCCCGCGGTCTTCTGGGGCCAACGTCCTGACTTTC. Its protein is CASSRVMLVPRSSGANVLTF.

The CDR3 loop is CASSPPDNNLNFDLETQYF. CDR3 bases: TGTGCCAGCAGTCCACCAGACAACAACCTAAACTTCGATCTGGAGACCCAGTACTTC. The chain carries TRBV6-2 or TRBV6-3 and TRBJ2-5; no reliable D call. CDR1 and CDR2 from the germline V gene are MNHEY and SVGEGT. Trimming removed 5 bases at V and 5 bases at J, with 30 bases between. This CDR3 contains 19 residues.

Here the CDR3 reads CASSPTSGGNGNTIYF. CDR3 bases: TGTGCCAGCTCACCAACCTCAGGGGGCAATGGAAACACCATATATTTT. This chain connects TRBV18 to TRBJ1-3; TRBD1 matches at 8 bases. V was pared by 2 bases and J by 3 bases, with 6 bases of the junction left unmatched. Germline V CDR1 and CDR2: KGHSH, LQKENI. This CDR3 has 16 amino acids.

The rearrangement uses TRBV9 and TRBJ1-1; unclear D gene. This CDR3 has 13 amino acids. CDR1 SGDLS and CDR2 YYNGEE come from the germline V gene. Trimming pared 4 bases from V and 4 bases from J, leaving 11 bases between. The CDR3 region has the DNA TGTGCCAGCAGCCCCCACCCGCGCACTGAAGCTTTCTTT. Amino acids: CASSPHPRTEAFF.

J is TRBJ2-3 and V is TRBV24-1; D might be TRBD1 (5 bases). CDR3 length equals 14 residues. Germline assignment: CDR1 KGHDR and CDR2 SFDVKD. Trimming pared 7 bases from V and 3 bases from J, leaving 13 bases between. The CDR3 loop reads CATRDIGLTDTQYF. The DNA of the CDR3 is TGTGCCACCAGGGACATCGGGTTGACAGATACGCAGTATTTT.

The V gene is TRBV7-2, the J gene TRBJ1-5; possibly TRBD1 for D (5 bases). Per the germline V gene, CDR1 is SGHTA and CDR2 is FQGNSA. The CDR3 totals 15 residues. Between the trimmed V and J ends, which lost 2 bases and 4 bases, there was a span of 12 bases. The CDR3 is CASSLWRGGNQPQHF. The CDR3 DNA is TGTGCCAGCAGCTTATGGCGCGGGGGGAATCAGCCCCAGCATTTT.

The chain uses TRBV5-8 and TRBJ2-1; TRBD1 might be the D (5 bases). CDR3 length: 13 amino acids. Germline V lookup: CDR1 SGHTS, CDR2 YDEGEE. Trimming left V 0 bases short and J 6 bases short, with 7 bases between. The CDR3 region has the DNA TGTGCCAGCAGCTTGGGGCAGGGCAATGAGCAGTTCTTC. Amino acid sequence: CASSLGQGNEQFF. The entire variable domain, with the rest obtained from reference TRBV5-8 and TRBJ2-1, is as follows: EAGVTQSPTHLIKTRGQQATLRCSPISGHTSVYWYQQALGLGLQFLLWYDEGEERNRGNFPPRFSGRQFPNYSSELNVNALELEDSALYLCASSLGQGNEQFFGPGTRLTVL.

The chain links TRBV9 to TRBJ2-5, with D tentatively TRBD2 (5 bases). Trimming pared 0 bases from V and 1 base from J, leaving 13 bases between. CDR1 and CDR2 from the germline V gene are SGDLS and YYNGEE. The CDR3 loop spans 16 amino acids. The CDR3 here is CASSVAGTSRQETQYF. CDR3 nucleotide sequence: TGTGCCAGCAGCGTAGCGGGAACTTCCCGCCAAGAGACCCAGTACTTC.

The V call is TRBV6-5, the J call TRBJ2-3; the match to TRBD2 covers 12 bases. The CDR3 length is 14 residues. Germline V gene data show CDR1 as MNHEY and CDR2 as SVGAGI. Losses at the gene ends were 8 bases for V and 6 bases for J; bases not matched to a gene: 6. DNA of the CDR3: TGTGCCAGCCAGACTAGCGGGAGATTGGATACGCAGTATTTT. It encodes CASQTSGRLDTQYF.

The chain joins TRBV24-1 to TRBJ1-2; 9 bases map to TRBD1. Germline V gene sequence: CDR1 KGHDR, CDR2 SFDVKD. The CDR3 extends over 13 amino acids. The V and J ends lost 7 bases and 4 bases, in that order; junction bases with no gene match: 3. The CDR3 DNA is TGTGCCACCAGACAGGGGGCCAGCTATGGCTACACCTTC. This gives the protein CATRQGASYGYTF.

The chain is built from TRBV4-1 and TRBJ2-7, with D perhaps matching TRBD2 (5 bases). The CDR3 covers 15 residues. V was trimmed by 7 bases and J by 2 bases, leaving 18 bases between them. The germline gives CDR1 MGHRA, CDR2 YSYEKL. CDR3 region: CASTRFADSPYEQYF. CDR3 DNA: TGCGCCAGCACTCGTTTCGCGGACTCCCCCTACGAGCAGTACTTC.

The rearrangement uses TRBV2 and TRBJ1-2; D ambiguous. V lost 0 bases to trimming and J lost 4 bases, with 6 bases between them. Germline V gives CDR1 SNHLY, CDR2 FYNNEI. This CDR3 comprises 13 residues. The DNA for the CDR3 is TGTGCCAGCAGTGAAGCGAGCGGCTATGGCTACACCTTC. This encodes CASSEASGYGYTF.

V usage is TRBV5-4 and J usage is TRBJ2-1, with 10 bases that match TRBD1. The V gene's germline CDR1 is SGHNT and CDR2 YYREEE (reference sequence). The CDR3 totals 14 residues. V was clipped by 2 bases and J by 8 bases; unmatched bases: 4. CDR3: CASSFRDRGHEQFF. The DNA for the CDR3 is TGTGCCAGCAGCTTCCGGGACAGGGGTCATGAGCAGTTCTTC.

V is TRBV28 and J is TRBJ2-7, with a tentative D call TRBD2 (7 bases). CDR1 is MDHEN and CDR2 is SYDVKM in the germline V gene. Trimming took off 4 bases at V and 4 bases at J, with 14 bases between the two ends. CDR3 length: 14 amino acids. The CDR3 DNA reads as TGTGCCAGCAGTTCATCACAGGGAGGGTACGAGCAGTACTTC. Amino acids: CASSSSQGGYEQYF.